Listed below are T cell receptor beta chains from one sample, sequenced in a study of CD8+CD57+ T cells in acquired aplastic anemia. Each CDR3 protein is one row after TCRdb ran MiXCR on the reads. The profile shows around 180,000 distinct CDR3 sequences, approximately 48% of them singletons. Sequencing was carried out using sorted CD4+, CD8+, or CD8+CD57+ T cells (not recorded which) from PBMCs. The receptors here all came from a human donor with aplastic anemia. CDR3s include the opening cysteine and the closing phenylalanine or tryptophan. The D gene is left open where the match is weak. Size tells how often a clone was seen (once, few, many) or the class of an expanded clone, and some rows leave it out.

NA	TRBJ1-1	TRBV7-2	NA	CASKPGPREAFF	TGTGCCAGCAAACCGGGGCCCAGGGAAGCTTTCTTT
NA	TRBJ1-6	TRBV19	NA	CASSRETARSPLHF	TGTGCCAGTTCGAGGGAGACAGCTAGGTCACCCCTCCACTTT
NA	TRBJ2-7	TRBV2	NA	CASSESGEQYF	TGTGCCAGCAGTGAGAGCGGCGAGCAGTACTTC
NA	TRBJ2-3	TRBV14	NA	CASSQELRTASQYF	TGTGCCAGCAGCCAAGAGTTAAGAACAGCATCGCAGTATTTT
many	TRBJ1-5	TRBV6-5	NA	CASSYSSNQPQHF	TGTGCCAGCAGTTACTCGAGCAATCAGCCCCAGCATTTT
NA	TRBJ1-4	TRBV29-1	NA	CSSQTTNSVQGEKLFF	TGCAGCAGCCAAACGACCAATTCGGTTCAGGGTGAAAAACTGTTTTTT
few	TRBJ2-2	TRBV25-1	NA	CASSELFQGTGELFF	TGTGCCAGCAGTGAATTATTTCAGGGAACCGGGGAGCTGTTTTTT
many	TRBJ1-5	TRBV7-8	NA	CASSLQGSNQPQHF	TGTGCCAGCAGCTTACAAGGAAGCAATCAGCCCCAGCATTTT
NA	TRBJ2-3	TRBV11-1	TRBD2	CASSATSGGETHTQYF	TGTGCCAGCAGCGCTACTAGCGGGGGGGAAACCCATACGCAGTATTTT
NA	TRBJ1-1	TRBV15	TRBD1	CATSRERGLGEAFF	TGTGCCACCAGCAGAGAGAGGGGGCTAGGTGAAGCTTTCTTT
NA	TRBJ1-1	TRBV9	NA	CASSVVQHLGEASF	TGTGCCAGCAGCGTAGTACAGCATCTCGGTGAGGCTTCCTTT
NA	TRBJ1-3	TRBV15	NA	CAGEGRSSGNTIYF	TGTGCCGGTGAGGGACGGAGCTCTGGAAACACCATATATTTT
NA	TRBJ1-5	TRBV7-6	NA	CASSPDLNQPQHF	TGTGCCAGCAGTCCCGACTTAAATCAGCCCCAGCATTTT
NA	TRBJ2-5	TRBV2	NA	CASSLLGRTQETQYF	TGTGCCAGCAGTTTATTGGGCAGGACCCAAGAGACCCAGTACTTC
NA	TRBJ2-2	TRBV19	NA	CAGSIVGITGELFF	TGTGCCGGTAGTATAGTCGGGATTACCGGGGAGCTGTTTTTT
many	TRBJ1-5	TRBV29-1	NA	CSVEEGGFGNQPQHF	TGCAGCGTTGAAGAGGGCGGCTTTGGCAATCAGCCCCAGCATTTT
NA	TRBJ1-4	TRBV7-6	NA	CASSPQGNEKLFF	TGTGCCAGCAGCCCACAGGGTAATGAAAAACTGTTTTTT
NA	TRBJ1-2	TRBV9	NA	CASSVVGGNYGYTF	TGTGCCAGCAGCGTAGTGGGAGGAAACTATGGCTACACCTTC
few	TRBJ2-1	TRBV18	TRBD2	CASSQLAGSNEQFF	TGTGCCAGCTCACAACTAGCGGGGAGCAATGAGCAGTTCTTC
NA	TRBJ2-1	TRBV20-1	NA	CSLQRGVYNEQFF	TGCAGTCTGCAGAGGGGGGTCTACAATGAGCAGTTCTTC
NA	TRBJ2-1	TRBV12-3/TRBV12-4	NA	CASSLLATEQFF	TGTGCCAGCAGTTTGTTAGCTACCGAGCAGTTCTTC
few	TRBJ1-1	TRBV29-1	TRBD1	CSVVRGLEAFF	TGCAGCGTTGTCAGGGGGCTTGAAGCTTTCTTT
many	TRBJ1-2	TRBV5-1	NA	CASRGAAGEYGYTF	TGCGCCAGCAGGGGTGCGGCAGGGGAGTATGGCTACACCTTC